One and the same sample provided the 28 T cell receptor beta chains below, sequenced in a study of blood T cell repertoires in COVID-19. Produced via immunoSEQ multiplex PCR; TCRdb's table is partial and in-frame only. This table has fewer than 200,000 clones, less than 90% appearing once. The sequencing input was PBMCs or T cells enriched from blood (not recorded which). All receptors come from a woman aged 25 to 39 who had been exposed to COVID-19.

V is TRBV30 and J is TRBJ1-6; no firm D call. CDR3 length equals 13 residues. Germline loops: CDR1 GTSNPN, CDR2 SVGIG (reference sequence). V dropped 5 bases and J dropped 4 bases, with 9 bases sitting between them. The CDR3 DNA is TGTGCCTGGGAACTGATTTATAATTCACCCCTCCACTTT. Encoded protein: CAWELIYNSPLHF.

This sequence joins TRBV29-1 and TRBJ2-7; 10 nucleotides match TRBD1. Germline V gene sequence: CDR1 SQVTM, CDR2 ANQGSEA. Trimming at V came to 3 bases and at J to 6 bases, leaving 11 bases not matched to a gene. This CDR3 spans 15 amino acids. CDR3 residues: CSVDRDRGVVGEQYF. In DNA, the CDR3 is TGCAGCGTTGACCGGGACAGGGGTGTGGTAGGCGAGCAGTACTTC.

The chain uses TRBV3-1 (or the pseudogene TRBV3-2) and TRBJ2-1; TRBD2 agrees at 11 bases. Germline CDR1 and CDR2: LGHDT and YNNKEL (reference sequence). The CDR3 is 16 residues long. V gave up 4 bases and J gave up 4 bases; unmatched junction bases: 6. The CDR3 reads CASSLALAGAYNEQFF. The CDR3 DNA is TGTGCCAGCAGCCTAGCACTAGCGGGGGCTTACAATGAGCAGTTCTTC.

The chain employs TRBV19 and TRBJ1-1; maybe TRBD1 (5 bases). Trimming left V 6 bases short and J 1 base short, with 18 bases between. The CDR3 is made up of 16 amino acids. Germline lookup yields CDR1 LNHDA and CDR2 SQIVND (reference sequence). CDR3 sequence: CASRDSWGTGNTEAFF. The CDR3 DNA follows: TGTGCCAGTAGAGACAGTTGGGGCACGGGGAACACTGAAGCTTTCTTT.

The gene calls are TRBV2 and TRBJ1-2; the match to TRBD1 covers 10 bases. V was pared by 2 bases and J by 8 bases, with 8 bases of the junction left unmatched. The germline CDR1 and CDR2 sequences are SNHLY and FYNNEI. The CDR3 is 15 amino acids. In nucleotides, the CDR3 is TGTGCCAGCAGTGAAACGGGACAGGGGTCCGAGGGCTACACCTTC. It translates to CASSETGQGSEGYTF.

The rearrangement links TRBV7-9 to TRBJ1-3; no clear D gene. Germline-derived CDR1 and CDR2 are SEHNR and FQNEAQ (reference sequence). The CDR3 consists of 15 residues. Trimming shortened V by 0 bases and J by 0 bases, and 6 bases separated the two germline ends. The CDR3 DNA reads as TGTGCCAGCAGCTTAGCGTGGCACTCTGGAAACACCATATATTTT. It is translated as CASSLAWHSGNTIYF. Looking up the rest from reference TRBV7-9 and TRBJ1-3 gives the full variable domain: DTGVSQNPRHKITKRGQNVTFRCDPISEHNRLYWYRQTLGQGPEFLTYFQNEAQLEKSRLLSDRFSAERPKGSFSTLEIQRTEQGDSAMYLCASSLAWHSGNTIYFGEGSWLTVV.

In DNA form, the CDR3 reads TGTGCCAGCAGGGGGACTGCCCGTGAAGCTTTCTTT. Protein sequence: CASRGTAREAFF. V and J are TRBV12-3 or TRBV12-4 and TRBJ1-1; a possible D gene is TRBD1 (5 bases). The CDR3 sequence is 12 residues long. V shed 6 bases and J shed 7 bases, with 12 bases lying between them.

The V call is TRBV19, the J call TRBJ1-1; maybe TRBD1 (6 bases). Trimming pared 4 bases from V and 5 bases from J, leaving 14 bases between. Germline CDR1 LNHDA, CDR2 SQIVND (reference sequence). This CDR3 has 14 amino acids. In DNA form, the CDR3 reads TGTGCCAGTAGTACAGGACAGAAGAAGACTGAAGCTTTCTTT. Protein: CASSTGQKKTEAFF. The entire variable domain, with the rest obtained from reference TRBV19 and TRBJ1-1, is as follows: DGGITQSPKYLFRKEGQNVTLSCEQNLNHDAMYWYRQDPGQGLRLIYYSQIVNDFQKGDIAEGYSVSREKKESFPLTVTSAQKNPTAFYLCASSTGQKKTEAFFGQGTRLTVV.

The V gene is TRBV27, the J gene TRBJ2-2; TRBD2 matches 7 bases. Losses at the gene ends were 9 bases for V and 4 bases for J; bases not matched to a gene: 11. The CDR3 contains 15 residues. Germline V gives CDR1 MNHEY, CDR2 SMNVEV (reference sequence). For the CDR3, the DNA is TGTGCCAGTCTCTGGCGGGCGGGGGTCACCGGGGAGCTGTTTTTT. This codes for CASLWRAGVTGELFF.

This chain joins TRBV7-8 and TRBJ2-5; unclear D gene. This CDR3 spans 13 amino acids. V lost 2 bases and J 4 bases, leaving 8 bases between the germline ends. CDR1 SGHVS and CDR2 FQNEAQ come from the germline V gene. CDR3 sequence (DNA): TGTGCCAGCAGCTTACCAGGAACAGAGACCCAGTACTTC. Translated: CASSLPGTETQYF. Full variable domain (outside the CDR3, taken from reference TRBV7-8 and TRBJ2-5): GAGVSQSPRYKVAKRGQDVALRCDPISGHVSLFWYQQALGQGPEFLTYFQNEAQLDKSGLPSDRFFAERPEGSVSTLKIQRTQQEDSAVYLCASSLPGTETQYFGPGTRLLVL.

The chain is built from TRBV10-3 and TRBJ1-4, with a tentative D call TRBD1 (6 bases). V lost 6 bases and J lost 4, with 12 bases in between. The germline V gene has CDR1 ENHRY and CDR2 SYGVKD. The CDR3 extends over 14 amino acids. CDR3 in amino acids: CAISNRVDNEKLFF. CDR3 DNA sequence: TGTGCCATCAGCAACAGGGTCGATAATGAAAAACTGTTTTTT.

CDR3 sequence reads: CASGTGQVDNSPLHF. The CDR3 bases are TGTGCTAGTGGTACGGGACAGGTGGATAATTCACCCCTCCACTTT. The chain couples TRBV12-5 to TRBJ1-6, with 8 bases aligning to TRBD1. Unmatched junction bases numbered 5, after V lost 5 bases and J lost 5 bases. Looked up from germline, CDR1 is LGHNT and CDR2 is FRNRAP. The CDR3 totals 15 residues.

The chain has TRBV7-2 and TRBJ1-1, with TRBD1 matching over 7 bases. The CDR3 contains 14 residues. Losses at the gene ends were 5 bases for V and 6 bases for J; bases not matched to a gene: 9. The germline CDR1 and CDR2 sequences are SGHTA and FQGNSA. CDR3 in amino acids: CASSLQGSGAEAFF. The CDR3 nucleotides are TGTGCCAGCAGCCTACAGGGGTCAGGTGCTGAAGCTTTCTTT.

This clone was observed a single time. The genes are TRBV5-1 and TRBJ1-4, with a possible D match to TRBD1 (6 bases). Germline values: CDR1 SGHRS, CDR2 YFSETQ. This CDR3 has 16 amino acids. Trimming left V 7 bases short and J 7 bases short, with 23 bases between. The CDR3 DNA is TGCGCCAGCCACCCACCGGGGGGCGAGAGGGTTGAAAAACTGTTTTTT. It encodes CASHPPGGERVEKLFF.

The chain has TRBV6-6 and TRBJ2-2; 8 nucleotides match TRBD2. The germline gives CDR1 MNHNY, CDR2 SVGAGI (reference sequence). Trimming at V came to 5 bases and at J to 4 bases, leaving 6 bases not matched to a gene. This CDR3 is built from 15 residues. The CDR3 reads CASSPLSGGTGELFF. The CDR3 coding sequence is TGTGCCAGCAGTCCTCTCAGCGGGGGCACCGGGGAGCTGTTTTTT.

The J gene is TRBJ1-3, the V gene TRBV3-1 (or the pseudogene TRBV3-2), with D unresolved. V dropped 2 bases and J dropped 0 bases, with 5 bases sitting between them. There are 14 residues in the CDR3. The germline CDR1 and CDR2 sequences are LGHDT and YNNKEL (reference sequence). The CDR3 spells CASSQRSSGNTIYF. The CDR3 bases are TGTGCCAGCAGCCAACGGAGCTCTGGAAACACCATATATTTT.

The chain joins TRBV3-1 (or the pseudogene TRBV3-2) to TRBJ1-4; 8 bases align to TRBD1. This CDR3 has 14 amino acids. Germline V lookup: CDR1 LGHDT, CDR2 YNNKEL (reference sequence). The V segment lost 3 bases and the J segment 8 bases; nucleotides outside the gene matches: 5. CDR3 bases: TGTGCCAGCAGCCACGGACAGGGCCAGGAAAAACTGTTTTTT. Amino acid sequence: CASSHGQGQEKLFF.

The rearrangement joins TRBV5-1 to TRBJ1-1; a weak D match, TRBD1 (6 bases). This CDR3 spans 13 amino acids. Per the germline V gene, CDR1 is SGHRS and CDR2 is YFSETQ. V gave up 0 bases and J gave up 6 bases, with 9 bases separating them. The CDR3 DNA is TGCGCCAGCAGCTTGGCAACAGGGTCTGAAGCTTTCTTT. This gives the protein CASSLATGSEAFF. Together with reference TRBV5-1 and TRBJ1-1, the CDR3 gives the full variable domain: KAGVTQTPRYLIKTRGQQVTLSCSPISGHRSVSWYQQTPGQGLQFLFEYFSETQRNKGNFPGRFSGRQFSNSRSEMNVSTLELGDSALYLCASSLATGSEAFFGQGTRLTVV.

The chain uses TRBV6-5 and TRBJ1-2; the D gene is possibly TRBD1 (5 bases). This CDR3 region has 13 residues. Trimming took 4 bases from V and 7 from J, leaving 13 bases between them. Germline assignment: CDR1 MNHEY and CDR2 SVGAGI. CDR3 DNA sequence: TGTGCCAGCAGTTTTAGGCGGCAGGGTGGCTACACCTTC. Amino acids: CASSFRRQGGYTF.

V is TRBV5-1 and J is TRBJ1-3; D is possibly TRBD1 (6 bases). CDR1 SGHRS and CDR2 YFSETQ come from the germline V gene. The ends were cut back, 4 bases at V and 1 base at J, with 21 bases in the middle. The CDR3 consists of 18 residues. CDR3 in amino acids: CASSLTTQDSASGNTIYF. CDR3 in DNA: TGCGCCAGCAGCCTTACTACTCAGGACAGTGCTTCTGGAAACACCATATATTTT.

CDR3 sequence (DNA): TGTGCCAGCTCGCCCGAGGAGGGTCCCTTTAGCTACGAGCAGTACTTC. This gives the protein CASSPEEGPFSYEQYF. The chain joins TRBV18 to TRBJ2-7, with D possibly being TRBD2 (6 bases). Trimming pared 6 bases from V and 3 bases from J, leaving 21 bases between. The CDR3 sequence is 16 residues long. Germline assignment: CDR1 KGHSH and CDR2 LQKENI.

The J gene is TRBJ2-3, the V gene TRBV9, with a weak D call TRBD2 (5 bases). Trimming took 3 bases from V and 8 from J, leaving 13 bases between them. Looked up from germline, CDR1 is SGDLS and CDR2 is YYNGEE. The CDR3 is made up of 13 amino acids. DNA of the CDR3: TGTGCCAGCAGCGGGGTAAGCGGCCTTACGCAGTATTTT. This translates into CASSGVSGLTQYF.

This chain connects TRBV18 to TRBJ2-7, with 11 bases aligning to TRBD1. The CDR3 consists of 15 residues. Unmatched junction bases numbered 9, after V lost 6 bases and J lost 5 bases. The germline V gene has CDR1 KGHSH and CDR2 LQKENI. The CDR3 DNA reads TGTGCCAGCTCGAATGAGGACAGGGGGCCAGACGAGCAGTACTTC. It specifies CASSNEDRGPDEQYF.

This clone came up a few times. CDR3 nucleotide sequence: TGTGCCAGCAGCTCCTCCGACAGGGATTTGGGGATCTATAATTCACCCCTCCACTTT. Translating it yields CASSSSDRDLGIYNSPLHF. This chain uses TRBV9 with TRBJ1-6, with 7 bases identical to TRBD1. J lost 3 bases, V lost 4 bases, and 16 bases had no gene match. This CDR3 has 19 residues. Per the germline V gene, CDR1 is SGDLS and CDR2 is YYNGEE.

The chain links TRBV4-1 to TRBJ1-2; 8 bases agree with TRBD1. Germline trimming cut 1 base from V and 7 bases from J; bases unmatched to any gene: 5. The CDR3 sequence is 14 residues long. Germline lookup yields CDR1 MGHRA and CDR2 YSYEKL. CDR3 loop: CASSQVQGDVGYTF. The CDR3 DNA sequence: TGCGCCAGCAGCCAAGTACAGGGGGACGTTGGCTACACCTTC.

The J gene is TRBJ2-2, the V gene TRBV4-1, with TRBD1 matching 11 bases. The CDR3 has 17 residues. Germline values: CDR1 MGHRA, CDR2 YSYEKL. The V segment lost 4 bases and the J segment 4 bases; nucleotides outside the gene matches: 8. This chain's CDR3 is CASSRGTGGTGTGELFF. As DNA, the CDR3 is TGCGCCAGCAGCCGCGGGACAGGGGGGACAGGCACCGGGGAGCTGTTTTTT.

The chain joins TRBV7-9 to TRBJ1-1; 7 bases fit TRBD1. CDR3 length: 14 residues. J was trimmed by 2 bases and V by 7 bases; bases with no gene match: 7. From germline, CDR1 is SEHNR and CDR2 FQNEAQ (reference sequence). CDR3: CASTTQGPNTEAFF. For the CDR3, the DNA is TGTGCCAGCACCACACAGGGGCCAAACACTGAAGCTTTCTTT.

CDR3 bases: TGTGCCAGCAGACCGACAGGATCCACTGAAGCTTTCTTT. Translated: CASRPTGSTEAFF. J is TRBJ1-1 and V is TRBV3-1 (or the pseudogene TRBV3-2); weak D call: TRBD1 (6 bases). There are 13 residues in the CDR3. Trimming left V 6 bases short and J 4 bases short, with 12 bases between. Germline lookup yields CDR1 LGHDT and CDR2 YNNKEL (reference sequence).